This TCR beta chain was obtained from a study of blood T cell repertoires in COVID-19. Germline-derived CDR1 and CDR2 are SGHNT and YENEEA. The CDR3 is 14 amino acids. V gave up 1 base and J gave up 8 bases, with 14 bases separating them. The assay was immunoSEQ multiplex PCR, and TCRdb's table has in-frame clones only and misses some. The sample has 250,000 to 350,000 clones, roughly 85% seen once. Recruits, aged roughly 18 to 95 years, lived in 24 US areas. Clinical histories supplied by participants themselves formed the basis of cohort assignment. Resolution of symptoms, clearance, or two negative PCRs was present in recovered Cohort 3 donors.

The chain uses TRBV11-3 and TRBJ2-5, with D possibly TRBD2 on 5 matching bases. This receptor was identified in a woman aged 25 to 39 who had recovered from COVID-19. Sample: PBMCs or T cells enriched from blood (not recorded which). The CDR3 region is CASSLGPGIQTQYF. The DNA of the CDR3 is TGTGCCAGCAGCTTAGGGCCGGGGATTCAAACCCAGTACTTC. Combining the CDR3 with reference TRBV11-3 and TRBJ2-5 gives the whole variable domain EAGVVQSPRYKIIEKKQPVAFWCNPISGHNTLYWYLQNLGQGPELLIRYENEEAVDDSQLPKDRFSAERLKGVDSTLKIQPAELGDSAVYLCASSLGPGIQTQYFGPGTRLLVL.